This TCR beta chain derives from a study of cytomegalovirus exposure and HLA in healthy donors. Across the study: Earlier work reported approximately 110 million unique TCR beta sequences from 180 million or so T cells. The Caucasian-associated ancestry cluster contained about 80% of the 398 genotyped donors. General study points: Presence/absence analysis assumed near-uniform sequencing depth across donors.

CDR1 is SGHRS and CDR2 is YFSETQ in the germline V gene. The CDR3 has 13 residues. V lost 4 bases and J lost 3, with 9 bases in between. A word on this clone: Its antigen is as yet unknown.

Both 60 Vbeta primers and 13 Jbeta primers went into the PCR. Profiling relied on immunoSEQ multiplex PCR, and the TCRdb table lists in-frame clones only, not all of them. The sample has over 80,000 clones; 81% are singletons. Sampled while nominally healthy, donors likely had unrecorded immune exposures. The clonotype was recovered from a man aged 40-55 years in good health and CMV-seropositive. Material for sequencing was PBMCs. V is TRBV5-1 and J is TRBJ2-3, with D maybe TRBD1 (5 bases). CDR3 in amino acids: CASSPGYTDTQYF. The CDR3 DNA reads TGCGCCAGCAGCCCAGGGTATACAGATACGCAGTATTTT.